These 17 T cell receptor beta chains came from one sample sequenced in a study of blood T cell repertoires in COVID-19. Sequencing used immunoSEQ multiplex PCR; TCRdb keeps in-frame clones, though not all of them. The sample lists about 21,000 clones; roughly 90% were seen once. The sample consisted of peripheral blood. The receptor source for this set is a human donor in a cohort sampled during active COVID-19.

The genes are TRBV6-5 and TRBJ1-2; 7 bases align to TRBD1. CDR1 is MNHEY and CDR2 is SVGAGI in the germline V gene. V lost 6 bases, J lost 5 bases, and 9 bases stayed unmatched. The CDR3 is made up of 14 amino acids. This CDR3 is CASSPRQGTYGYTF. Here the CDR3 DNA reads TGTGCCAGCAGCCCGAGACAGGGCACATATGGCTACACCTTC.

The chain combines TRBV5-1 with TRBJ2-3; 9 bases line up with TRBD2. The CDR3 is 15 amino acids. The V gene end was trimmed by 4 bases and the J gene end by 2 bases; junction bases not matched to a gene: 5. Germline V gene data show CDR1 as SGHRS and CDR2 as YFSETQ. CDR3: CASSQRTSDTDTQYF. In DNA form, the CDR3 reads TGCGCCAGCAGCCAAAGGACTAGCGACACAGATACGCAGTATTTT.

CDR3 amino acids: CASSPTGRSEKLFF. The CDR3 nucleotides are TGTGCCAGCAGCCCGACAGGGAGGTCTGAAAAACTGTTTTTT. The chain combines TRBV6-5 with TRBJ1-4, with 7 bases lining up with TRBD1. Germline assignment: CDR1 MNHEY and CDR2 SVGAGI. V shed 6 bases and J 7 bases; nucleotides not matched to a gene: 8. CDR3 length equals 14 residues.

V gene TRBV18 combines with J gene TRBJ2-1, with TRBD1 as a possible D gene (6 bases). CDR3 length: 13 residues. Germline V gene lookup returns CDR1 KGHSH and CDR2 LQKENI. Trimming left V 3 bases short and J 12 bases short, with 15 bases between. CDR3 DNA: TGTGCCAGCTCACCTCCCGGGACATTGGGGCAGTTCTTC. As protein: CASSPPGTLGQFF.

J is TRBJ2-5 and V is TRBV7-9; 10 nucleotides match TRBD1. The length of the CDR3 is 12 residues. Germline CDR1 reads SEHNR; CDR2 reads FQNEAQ (reference sequence). Unmatched junction bases numbered 2, after V lost 9 bases and J lost 4 bases. The CDR3 nucleotides are TGTGCCAGTGGGACAGGGGTAGAGACCCAGTACTTC. It translates to CASGTGVETQYF.

The chain links TRBV6-5 to TRBJ2-7; D is possibly TRBD2 (6 bases). Trimming pared 9 bases from V and 3 bases from J, leaving 12 bases between. The germline V gene encodes CDR1 MNHEY and CDR2 SVGAGI. The CDR3 is 12 amino acids. The CDR3 protein is CASRHSGYEQYF. The CDR3 DNA reads TGTGCCAGTCGTCATAGCGGCTACGAGCAGTACTTC.

The rearrangement uses TRBV7-2 and TRBJ2-7, with TRBD2 matching over 10 bases. This CDR3 is 13 amino acids long. The ends lost 1 base at V and 10 bases at J; junction bases unmatched: 4. Germline V gene sequence: CDR1 SGHTA, CDR2 FQGNSA. As DNA, the CDR3 is TGTGCCAGCAGCTTAGGACTAGCGGGTTTTCAGTACTTC. Protein: CASSLGLAGFQYF.

This chain joins TRBV7-6 and TRBJ1-3; no clear D. This CDR3 is built from 15 residues. Trimming stripped 3 bases from V and 0 bases from J, with 9 bases between. Germline V gives CDR1 SGHVS, CDR2 FNYEAQ. The CDR3 loop reads CASSFPIVSGNTIYF. The CDR3 nucleotides read TGTGCCAGCAGCTTCCCCATAGTCTCTGGAAACACCATATATTTT.

This chain uses TRBV7-8 with TRBJ1-1; 8 bases match TRBD1. In germline, CDR1 is SGHVS, CDR2 FQNEAQ. This CDR3 has 13 amino acids. V lost 5 bases to trimming and J lost 7 bases; unmatched junction nucleotides: 6. For the CDR3, the DNA is TGTGCCAGCAGCCTTGGACAGGGAATTGAAGCTTTCTTT. Residues: CASSLGQGIEAFF. Filled out from reference TRBV7-8 and TRBJ1-1, the complete variable domain reads GAGVSQSPRYKVAKRGQDVALRCDPISGHVSLFWYQQALGQGPEFLTYFQNEAQLDKSGLPSDRFFAERPEGSVSTLKIQRTQQEDSAVYLCASSLGQGIEAFFGQGTRLTVV.

The rearrangement uses TRBV15 and TRBJ2-7; 8 nucleotides agree with TRBD2. CDR1 is LNHNV and CDR2 is YYDKDF in the germline V gene (reference sequence). Unmatched junction bases numbered 9, after V lost 0 bases and J lost 5 bases. The CDR3 contains 16 residues. The CDR3 DNA reads as TGTGCCACCAGCAGAGATGGGAGCGGGAGCACCCACGAGCAGTACTTC. Translating gives CATSRDGSGSTHEQYF. The full variable domain, in which reference TRBV15 and TRBJ2-7 provide the parts outside the CDR3, is DAMVIQNPRYQVTQFGKPVTLSCSQTLNHNVMYWYQQKSSQAPKLLFHYYDKDFNNEADTPDNFQSRRPNTSFCFLDIRSPGLGDTAMYLCATSRDGSGSTHEQYFGPGTRLTVT.

This chain links TRBV7-6 with TRBJ1-1, with 8 positions matching TRBD1. Unmatched junction bases numbered 8, after V lost 5 bases and J lost 3 bases. Looked up from germline, CDR1 is SGHVS and CDR2 is FNYEAQ. The CDR3 length is 15 residues. The CDR3 is CASSPAGQGDTEAFF. DNA of the CDR3: TGTGCCAGCAGCCCAGCAGGACAGGGAGACACTGAAGCTTTCTTT.

The rearrangement links TRBV6-5 to TRBJ1-2, with D unclear. Per the germline V gene, CDR1 is MNHEY and CDR2 is SVGAGI. This CDR3 has 11 residues. Between the trimmed V and J ends, which lost 8 bases and 4 bases, there was a span of 8 bases. The CDR3 spells CASANSYGYTF. The CDR3 bases are TGTGCCAGCGCGAACAGCTATGGCTACACCTTC.

This clone was seen just once. V and J are TRBV7-9 and TRBJ1-5, with unresolved D. V dropped 5 bases and J dropped 5 bases, with 13 bases sitting between them. Germline values: CDR1 SEHNR, CDR2 FQNEAQ (reference sequence). The CDR3 consists of 14 residues. The CDR3 loop reads CASSLVGPDQPQHF. CDR3 DNA: TGTGCCAGCAGCCTCGTTGGGCCGGATCAGCCCCAGCATTTT.

This rearrangement joins TRBV3-1 (or the pseudogene TRBV3-2) to TRBJ2-7, with TRBD1 identical over 7 bases. Germline CDR1 LGHDT, CDR2 YNNKEL (reference sequence). The CDR3 has 12 residues. With 6 bases clipped from V and 4 bases from J, the junction kept 3 bases outside the gene matches. DNA for the CDR3: TGTGCCAGCAGATCACAGGGGTACGAGCAGTACTTC. Amino acid sequence: CASRSQGYEQYF.

The J gene is TRBJ1-4, the V gene TRBV6-5; 8 bases fit TRBD1. Losses at the gene ends were 6 bases for V and 8 bases for J; bases not matched to a gene: 5. Per the germline V gene, CDR1 is MNHEY and CDR2 is SVGAGI. This CDR3 has 13 residues. The CDR3 DNA sequence: TGTGCCAGCAGCGACAGGGGAGGCGAAAAACTGTTTTTT. This gives the protein CASSDRGGEKLFF.

The chain links TRBV27 to TRBJ2-5, with 11 bases matching TRBD2. The CDR3 covers 14 residues. Germline values: CDR1 MNHEY, CDR2 SMNVEV (reference sequence). V was pared by 5 bases and J by 4 bases, with 3 bases of the junction left unmatched. CDR3 residues: CASSPLAGVETQYF. CDR3 coding DNA: TGTGCCAGCAGTCCACTAGCGGGAGTAGAGACCCAGTACTTC.

The gene calls are TRBV5-1 and TRBJ2-1; 10 nucleotides align to TRBD2. V lost 4 bases and J lost 10; bases outside the gene matches: 14. The CDR3 consists of 16 residues. Looked up from germline, CDR1 is SGHRS and CDR2 is YFSETQ. The CDR3: CASSGPGLAGGREQFF. The DNA for the CDR3 is TGCGCCAGCAGCGGGCCCGGGTTAGCGGGAGGCAGGGAGCAGTTCTTC.